This is a list of T cell receptor beta chains from one sample in a study of CD8 T cells in ankylosing spondylitis. TCRdb re-called the 5' RACE reads through MiXCR, storing one row per CDR3 protein. The sample has approximately 400,000 distinct CDR3 sequences; approximately 26% are singletons. Sequencing was performed on blood, either unsorted or a sorted T cell fraction (not recorded which). The receptor set was obtained from a male donor with ankylosing spondylitis. The CDR3 runs from the conserved cysteine through the conserved F or W. Fields, in order: D gene, V gene, J gene, clone size, CDR3 DNA, CDR3 protein. D genes are given only for firm matches. For some rows the clone size is stated as once, few or many, or as a class when expanded; others skip it.

>NA|TRBV5-1|TRBJ1-5|NA
TGCGCCAGCAGCCGGACTACAGGGAGTGATCAGCCCCAGCATTTT
CASSRTTGSDQPQHF
>NA|TRBV7-2|TRBJ1-2|many
TGTGCCAGCAGCTTCGACAGCTTATATGGCTACACCTTC
CASSFDSLYGYTF
>NA|TRBV7-9|TRBJ2-1|once
TGTGCCAGCAGCTCCCGACTAGTCTTCTCCTACAATGAGCAGTTCTTC
CASSSRLVFSYNEQFF
>NA|TRBV15|TRBJ1-5|few
TGTGCCACCAGTTCGTACCTGGAGAGCCCAAGTCAGCCCCAGCATTTT
CATSSYLESPSQPQHF
>NA|TRBV20-1|TRBJ2-7|few
TGCAGTGTGAGAACAGGTCAGTCCTACGAGCAGTACTTC
CSVRTGQSYEQYF
>NA|TRBV11-2|TRBJ2-2|few
TGTGCCAGCAGCTTAGAACAGGCGACCTACTTCATAGCGAACACCGGGGAGCTGTTTTTT
CASSLEQATYFIANTGELFF
>TRBD2|TRBV11-3|TRBJ2-3|few
TGTGCCAGCAGCTACACTAGCGGGAGAAGGTCAGATACGCAGTATTTT
CASSYTSGRRSDTQYF
>TRBD2|TRBV11-2|TRBJ2-1|few
TGTGCCAGCAGCCCCTCCGGGACTAGCTTAGGTGAGCAGTTCTTC
CASSPSGTSLGEQFF
>NA|TRBV15|TRBJ2-7|few
TGTGCCACCAGCAGAGATCGGGGAACCTACGAGCAGTACTTC
CATSRDRGTYEQYF
>TRBD1|TRBV7-8|TRBJ2-1|NA
TGTGCCAGCAGCTTCGGGACAGGGTATGAGCAGTTCTTC
CASSFGTGYEQFF
>TRBD2|TRBV6-1|TRBJ2-3|few
TGTGCCAGCGGGGGACTAGCGGGGACCACAGATACGCAGTATTTT
CASGGLAGTTDTQYF
>NA|TRBV11-2|TRBJ1-1|NA
TGTGCCAGCAGCTTAGATCCCGGCCGGACTGAAGCTTTCTTT
CASSLDPGRTEAFF
>NA|TRBV4-2|TRBJ2-7|NA
TGTGCCAGCAGCCAAGCGGCGGGCCGCTACGAGCAGTACTTC
CASSQAAGRYEQYF
>NA|TRBV4-1|TRBJ2-1|NA
TGCGCCAGCAGCCAAGACGGGTTAGTGCCAGGGCAGTTCTTC
CASSQDGLVPGQFF
>TRBD1|TRBV20-1|TRBJ2-1|few
TGCAGGGCCGGGACAGGGGTGAATGAGCAGTTCTTC
CRAGTGVNEQFF
>TRBD2|TRBV5-1|TRBJ2-2|NA
TGCGCCAGCAGCTTGGTCCCTAGCGGGAGTAGTTCCGGGGAGCTGTTTTTT
CASSLVPSGSSSGELFF
>TRBD2|TRBV4-1|TRBJ2-2|NA
TGCGCCAGCAGCCAAGTAGGGACTAAAGCGAGCACCGGGGAGCTGTTTTTT
CASSQVGTKASTGELFF
>NA|TRBV7-9|TRBJ2-3|few
TGTGCCAGCAGCCCACAGGGATGGACAGATACGCAGTATTTT
CASSPQGWTDTQYF
>TRBD1|TRBV20-1|TRBJ1-6|NA
TGCAGTGCTGCCGAGACAGGGGGCGTCACCTATAATTCACCCCTCCACTTT
CSAAETGGVTYNSPLHF
>NA|TRBV5-1|TRBJ1-1|NA
TGCGCCAGCAGCTTCACAGCGGAAACTGAAGCTTTCTTT
CASSFTAETEAFF
>NA|TRBV20-1|TRBJ2-3|few
TGCAGTGCGGAGGGGGCTCTTACAGATACGCAGTATTTT
CSAEGALTDTQYF
>TRBD2|TRBV20-1|TRBJ2-5|NA
TGCAGTGCTAAGCGGGGGGGGCCCCAAGAGACCCAGTACTTC
CSAKRGGPQETQYF
>NA|TRBV20-1|TRBJ2-3|once
TGCAGCTTCGCGGCCCCTAGTGGCACAGATACGCAGTATTTT
CSFAAPSGTDTQYF
>TRBD1|TRBV12-3/TRBV12-4|TRBJ2-1|NA
TGTGCCAGCAGGTCCCGGGACAGGGGGACCAATGAGCAGTTCTTC
CASRSRDRGTNEQFF
>NA|TRBV20-1|TRBJ2-3|NA
TGCAGTGCTAAGTGGCTAGATACGCAGTATTTT
CSAKWLDTQYF
>NA|TRBV27|TRBJ1-5|NA
TGTGCCAGCAGTTTACAGTGGGGGAGCAATCAGCCCCAGCATTTT
CASSLQWGSNQPQHF
>NA|TRBV5-1|TRBJ1-1|NA
TGCGCCAGCAGCTTGGGTGTTACAGGGCAATTCACTGAAGCTTTCTTT
CASSLGVTGQFTEAFF
>NA|TRBV29-1|TRBJ2-7|few
TGCAGCGTTGGGGGGCGCGAGCAGTACTTC
CSVGGREQYF
>NA|TRBV12-3/TRBV12-4|TRBJ1-2|NA
TGTGCCAGCAGAACCGCGGGTGGCGTATTGGGCTACACCTTC
CASRTAGGVLGYTF
>TRBD1|TRBV5-1|TRBJ2-1|many
TGCGCCAGCAGCCCGACAGGGGGCGCTTACAATGAGCAGTTCTTC
CASSPTGGAYNEQFF
>TRBD2|TRBV7-2|TRBJ2-5|few
TGTGCCAGTCAAGGGAGACCCAGCGGGAGCGAAGAGACCCAGTACTTC
CASQGRPSGSEETQYF
>TRBD2|TRBV9|TRBJ2-3|few
TGTGCCAGCAGCTTGCGACTAGCCCCAGATACGCAGTATTTT
CASSLRLAPDTQYF
>TRBD1|TRBV20-1|TRBJ2-3|NA
TGCAGTGCTACACTTCCGGGGACAGGGGCCACAGATACGCAGTATTTT
CSATLPGTGATDTQYF
>TRBD2|TRBV3-1|TRBJ2-2|NA
TGTGCCAGCAGCCAAGTCGGCGACGGGAGGGCCCACACCGGGGAGCTGTTTTTT
CASSQVGDGRAHTGELFF
>NA|TRBV7-8|TRBJ2-3|few
TGTGCCAGCAGCTTAGTCATAAGCGGGAGCACAGATACGCAGTATTTT
CASSLVISGSTDTQYF
>NA|TRBV5-1|TRBJ1-3|NA
TGCGCCAGCAGCCCCAGGACGAAGGCCGGCTCTGGAAACACCATATATTTT
CASSPRTKAGSGNTIYF
>NA|TRBV5-1|TRBJ1-1|few
TGCGCCAGCTCTTGGGGAGGGACGGGGAACACTGAAGCTTTCTTT
CASSWGGTGNTEAFF
>TRBD1|TRBV20-1|TRBJ2-7|NA
TGCAGTGCTAGAGATTACGACAGGGGAGCCGGCGAGCAGTACTTC
CSARDYDRGAGEQYF
>TRBD2|TRBV24-1|TRBJ2-3|few
TGTGCCACCAGTGATCTACGACTAGCGGAGGGGGGAGATACGCAGTATTTT
CATSDLRLAEGGDTQYF
>TRBD2|TRBV3-1|TRBJ2-1|NA
TGTGCCAGCAGCCAAGATCTGCTAGCGGGAGCCCGCTACAATGAGCAGTTCTTC
CASSQDLLAGARYNEQFF
>NA|TRBV10-1|TRBJ1-5|NA
TGCGCCAGCAGTGAGGGGGCGGATCAGCCCCAGCATTTT
CASSEGADQPQHF
>NA|TRBV7-8|TRBJ2-5|NA
TGTGCCAGCAGCTTTGCCCAGGGTAGGGAGACCCAGTACTTC
CASSFAQGRETQYF
>TRBD2|TRBV24-1|TRBJ2-1|few
TGTGCCACCAGTGACCCCGCCGCGGGAGCAGGTGAGCAGTTCTTC
CATSDPAAGAGEQFF
>NA|TRBV12-3/TRBV12-4|TRBJ1-1|NA
TGTGCCAGCAGTCCGGGACGGAGGAACACTGAAGCTTTCTTT
CASSPGRRNTEAFF
>TRBD2|TRBV14|TRBJ2-3|NA
TGTGCCAGCAGCCGGAAACTAGCGGGAGGGGGAGATACGCAGTATTTT
CASSRKLAGGGDTQYF
>NA|TRBV7-8|TRBJ1-4|few
TGTGCCAGCAGCTCTCGGACCCTCATGGGGGGGGCAACTAATGAAAAACTGTTTTTT
CASSSRTLMGGATNEKLFF
>TRBD2|TRBV6-2/TRBV6-3|TRBJ2-1|few
TGTGCCAGCAACTCGGGAGGCAATGAGCAGTTCTTC
CASNSGGNEQFF
>TRBD2|TRBV5-1|TRBJ2-1|NA
TGCGCCAGCTCCAGCGGGACTCGCAATGAGCAGTTCTTC
CASSSGTRNEQFF
>NA|TRBV18|TRBJ2-2|NA
TGTGCCAGCTCTCTTAGCGCATGGACCGCGAACACCGGGGAGCTGTTTTTT
CASSLSAWTANTGELFF
>NA|TRBV5-1|TRBJ2-5|few
TGCGCCAGCAGGCTAGAGGGACAAGAGACCCAGTACTTC
CASRLEGQETQYF